The rows below give T cell receptor beta chains drawn from one sample of a study of OX40 agonist ivuxolimab in advanced cancers. This table comes from immunoSEQ multiplex PCR, and its TCRdb copy is limited to in-frame clones, with some not included. The sample has over 80,000 clones, 87% seen once. Specimen: CD4+ or CD8+ T cells sorted from blood, collected in a trial of the OX40 agonist ivuxolimab. The receptors were gathered from an adult with an advanced solid tumor such as melanoma, head and neck, liver or kidney cancer. The CDR3 runs from the conserved cysteine through the conserved F or W. The order of the fields is CDR3 protein, D gene, J gene, V gene, clone size. D genes are given only for firm matches. Not every row has a clone size; where given, it reads once, few, many or a size class.

CASSYLPGQGRNSGNTIYF	TRBD1	TRBJ1-3	TRBV7-6	once
CASSFPGYGYTF	-	TRBJ1-2	TRBV7-9	-
CASSPSSGAGNEQFF	-	TRBJ2-1	TRBV11-3	-
CASSLPAGGPNEQFF	TRBD2	TRBJ2-1	TRBV5-4	few
CASSLEPANTEAFF	-	TRBJ1-1	TRBV5-1	-
CASSQTTNTGELFF	-	TRBJ2-2	TRBV9	-
CASSRGQAQETQYF	TRBD1	TRBJ2-5	TRBV18	-
CSVGTTRNMNTEAFF	-	TRBJ1-1	TRBV29-1	few
CASSQGSSVSYEQYF	-	TRBJ2-7	TRBV4-2	once
CSVRTARDQPQHF	-	TRBJ1-5	TRBV29-1	once
CASSLEVTEAFF	-	TRBJ1-1	TRBV28	-
CASRGGRIITGELFF	-	TRBJ2-2	TRBV27	-
CASSPQSASGIGINNEQFF	TRBD2	TRBJ2-1	TRBV7-6	-
CASSWTGQETQYF	TRBD1	TRBJ2-5	TRBV7-3	-
CSVRVGSSTEAFF	-	TRBJ1-1	TRBV29-1	-
CSVGLAGAPSYNEQFF	TRBD2	TRBJ2-1	TRBV29-1	once
CASSLAPQGPGETQYF	-	TRBJ2-5	TRBV5-1	-
CSVGIGPNEKLFF	-	TRBJ1-4	TRBV29-1	-
CASSRNKLAGGQETQYF	TRBD2	TRBJ2-5	TRBV18	-
CASSLVPADYYGYTF	-	TRBJ1-2	TRBV11-2	-
CASSHPGRYAPTDTQYF	-	TRBJ2-3	TRBV16	-
CASSLVTGDLNSGNTIYF	TRBD1	TRBJ1-3	TRBV5-1	few
CSVERDSGDEQFF	-	TRBJ2-1	TRBV29-1	-
CASSPIPGGPETQYF	TRBD2	TRBJ2-5	TRBV18	-
CASSYQGTGASYEQYF	TRBD1	TRBJ2-7	TRBV6-6	-
CSVVIAGGETQYF	TRBD2	TRBJ2-5	TRBV29-1	-
CASSLAGGFREKLFF	TRBD1	TRBJ1-4	TRBV5-6	-
CASSRDGSNQPQHF	-	TRBJ1-5	TRBV7-9	-
CASSAGTGEGYGYTF	TRBD1	TRBJ1-2	TRBV5-1	-
CASSRAGELFF	-	TRBJ2-2	TRBV6-5	-
CASSPGARELFF	-	TRBJ2-2	TRBV18	-
CASRARTGTRNTIYF	TRBD1	TRBJ1-3	TRBV2	-
CASSPQGSSGNTIYF	-	TRBJ1-3	TRBV2	-
CASSLSKGQTDTQYF	-	TRBJ2-3	TRBV5-4	-
CASRRGLLNEQFF	-	TRBJ2-1	TRBV6-5	-
CASSLGTGLNQPQHF	TRBD1	TRBJ1-5	TRBV5-1	-
CASSDRRIASTDTQYF	-	TRBJ2-3	TRBV9	once
CATGRPGSPGYTF	-	TRBJ1-2	TRBV15	once
CASSPEDRVGYGYTF	TRBD1	TRBJ1-2	TRBV9	-
CASSLDGRTYYEQYF	-	TRBJ2-7	TRBV5-1	-
CASSLGQGNTEAFF	TRBD1	TRBJ1-1	TRBV7-8	-
CASSTHHRDRVYGYTF	TRBD1	TRBJ1-2	TRBV7-2	-
CASSLAGPSGTDTQYF	-	TRBJ2-3	TRBV5-1	-
CASSENGGDYGYTF	-	TRBJ1-2	TRBV6-4	medium-sized
CASRRDLTYGYTF	-	TRBJ1-2	TRBV10-2	once
CASSLIGLAGTGELFF	TRBD2	TRBJ2-2	TRBV7-9	-
CASSFQSQILNTEAFF	-	TRBJ1-1	TRBV5-1	-
CASSLGRNTEAFF	-	TRBJ1-1	TRBV11-2	-
CASSLLPLDTRNGYTF	-	TRBJ1-2	TRBV7-2	-
CASSMMHGTGLEQYF	TRBD1	TRBJ2-7	TRBV19	once
CASRGVDGRASYNGQFF	-	TRBJ2-1	TRBV28	-